The sequence of this T cell receptor (beta chain) was determined in a study of T-cell reconstitution after alpha-beta-depleted transplantation in children. The CDR3 contains 17 residues. Germline lookup yields CDR1 DFQATT and CDR2 SNEGSKA (reference sequence). Using unique molecular identifiers, the investigators prepared the TCRbeta library. Using its own MiXCR run on the PCR reads, TCRdb lists one record per CDR3 protein. The sample gives some 600,000 distinct CDR3 sequences, approximately 15% of which show up once; 0.9% to 1.2% is in the top ten. In regard to this clonotype: At one boundary the junction diverges from the germline segment, which might be a read error.

The sequences come from PBMCs from the stem cell graft donor, collected from the stem cell graft. The chain carries TRBV20-1 and TRBJ2-7, with D possibly TRBD1 on 7 matching bases. This receptor was taken from a human donor who donated a stem cell graft to a child with acute myeloid leukemia. The CDR3 spells CCALGYGGDSSSYEQYF. Here the CDR3 DNA reads TGCTGTGCTCTCGGATATGGCGGGGACAGTAGCTCCTACGAGCAGTACTTC.